This T cell receptor (beta chain) was documented in a study of T cell repertoires in cytomegalovirus infection. At the level of the study: Recently identified HLA-C-restricted CMV epitopes were among the peptides used. Shared public TCR beta signatures pointed to both CMV infection and a matching HLA type.

Study-level findings and limits: Frequencies of public TCR beta families were cumulated, and this identified carriers of CMV plus the relevant HLA. There were HLA-C-restricted CMV-specific TCR beta clonotypes dominating the ex vivo response.

A single record per CDR3 protein comes from TCRdb applying MiXCR to the reads. Counted here are around 300,000 distinct CDR3 sequences, roughly 25% occurring once; the ten biggest clones make up roughly 13%. As regards this clonotype: Its antigen is unknown.

The clonotype originates from a human donor in good health (CMV status not recorded). Some clones in this sample may be carry-over from other donors' samples. The sequences come from cultured PBMCs, collected from culture after CMV antigen stimulation.

CDR3 residues: CANLDSNYGYTF. In DNA form, the CDR3 reads TGTGCCAACCTCGACTCTAACTATGGCTACACCTTC. The V call is TRBV10-3, the J call TRBJ1-2; D ambiguous. Germline CDR1 is ENHRY and CDR2 is SYGVKD. The V end lost 10 bases, the J end lost 0 bases, and 9 bases lay between the germline ends. There are 12 residues in the CDR3.